A single sample gave rise to the 26 T cell receptor beta chains below, sequenced in a study of T cells after yellow fever vaccination. One entry per CDR3 protein results from TCRdb running MiXCR on the 5' RACE reads. Counted here are approximately 130,000 distinct CDR3 sequences, 15% occurring once; the ten biggest clones make up around 46%. Specimen: CD8+ T cells sorted from PBMCs, collected 5 days after the yellow fever booster vaccination. All receptors come from a man younger than 35 who received the YFV17D yellow fever vaccine.

The chain uses TRBV24-1 and TRBJ2-1, with D maybe TRBD1 (7 bases). Looked up from germline, CDR1 is KGHDR and CDR2 is SFDVKD. V lost 3 bases and J lost 0, with 11 bases in between. There are 16 residues in the CDR3. The CDR3 is CATSDPGDSSYNEQFF. The CDR3 DNA sequence: TGTGCCACCAGTGATCCGGGGGACAGCTCCTACAATGAGCAGTTCTTC.

The chain couples TRBV21-1 to TRBJ2-7; the table names TRBD1, a call not compared with the DNA. TRBV21-1 counts as a pseudogene. The length of the CDR3 is 13 residues. CDR3 bases: TGTGCCAGCCCCCAGGGGGCTTCCTACGAGCAGTACTTC. Protein sequence: CASPQGASYEQYF.

The chain combines TRBV4-1 with TRBJ1-6; D is perhaps TRBD1 (6 bases). Germline CDR1 reads MGHRA; CDR2 reads YSYEKL. CDR3 size: 17 residues. V lost 0 bases, J lost 10 bases, and 19 bases lay in between. CDR3 coding DNA: TGCGCCAGCAGCCAAGATGGGTCCGGGGGCGCATACTCACCCCTCCACTTT. Translation gives CASSQDGSGGAYSPLHF.

The chain is built from TRBV6-2 or TRBV6-3 and TRBJ1-2; D may be TRBD1 (6 bases). The CDR3 is 14 residues long. V was cut by 6 bases and J by 8 bases, with 19 bases left in between. Germline loops: CDR1 MNHEY, CDR2 SVGEGT. The CDR3, as DNA: TGTGCCAGCAGCCGAACAGGGATCCAGGTCGGCTACACCTTC. Translating it yields CASSRTGIQVGYTF.

This clonotype was observed a few times. CDR3 residues: CASSQTPNTEAFF. DNA of the CDR3: TGCGCCAGCAGCCAGACACCCAACACTGAAGCTTTCTTT. V is TRBV4-1 and J is TRBJ1-1; D unresolved. The CDR3 runs 13 residues. V lost 3 bases, J lost 2 bases, and 7 bases lay in between. Germline V gene lookup returns CDR1 MGHRA and CDR2 YSYEKL.

This clonotype was found many times. This rearrangement joins TRBV5-4 to TRBJ1-2, with D perhaps matching TRBD1 (5 bases). This CDR3 spans 15 amino acids. In germline, CDR1 is SGHNT, CDR2 YYREEE (reference sequence). Trimming took off 1 base at V and 4 bases at J, with 14 bases between the two ends. CDR3 in DNA: TGTGCCAGCAGCTTGTTCTGGGGAGGGGTCTATGGCTACACCTTC. Protein: CASSLFWGGVYGYTF.

This clonotype has only a few counts. The chain has TRBV12-5 and TRBJ2-7; D perhaps matches TRBD1 (5 bases). The V end lost 10 bases, the J end lost 4 bases, and 17 bases lay between the germline ends. This CDR3 has 13 amino acids. Germline CDR1 is LGHNT and CDR2 is FRNRAP. CDR3 DNA sequence: TGTGCTACCCGCGGAGACAGCCGTTACGAGCAGTACGTC. Amino acids: CATRGDSRYEQYV.

The table lists this clonotype with many counts. The chain employs TRBV9 and TRBJ2-2, with 11 bases that match TRBD2. The germline V gene encodes CDR1 SGDLS and CDR2 YYNGEE. Germline trimming cut 3 bases from V and 2 bases from J; bases unmatched to any gene: 3. The CDR3 length is 16 residues. The CDR3 reads CASSGTSGGNTGELFF. The DNA for the CDR3 is TGTGCCAGCAGCGGAACTAGCGGGGGAAACACCGGGGAGCTGTTTTTT. Based on the CDR3 plus reference TRBV9 and TRBJ2-2, the full variable domain is DSGVTQTPKHLITATGQRVTLRCSPRSGDLSVYWYQQSLDQGLQFLIQYYNGEERAKGNILERFSAQQFPDLHSELNLSSLELGDSALYFCASSGTSGGNTGELFFGEGSRLTVL.

The table lists this clonotype with a few counts. The chain joins TRBV27 to TRBJ2-1; 9 bases are a match to TRBD1. J was trimmed by 2 bases and V by 5 bases; bases with no gene match: 7. CDR1 and CDR2 (germline): MNHEY, SMNVEV (reference sequence). The CDR3 length is 16 residues. The CDR3: CASSVTWDRAYNEQFF. The CDR3 DNA sequence: TGTGCCAGCAGTGTGACCTGGGACAGGGCCTACAATGAGCAGTTCTTC.

This rearrangement joins TRBV12-3 or TRBV12-4 to TRBJ2-1; D gene unclear. V shed 3 bases and J shed 0 bases, with 12 bases lying between them. The CDR3 totals 16 residues. CDR3: CASSFTPGRSYNEQFF. The CDR3, as DNA: TGTGCCAGCAGTTTCACCCCGGGCCGCTCCTACAATGAGCAGTTCTTC.

This clonotype was counted a few times. The chain is built from TRBV24-1 and TRBJ2-5; 7 bases are shared with TRBD1. This CDR3 spans 18 amino acids. The germline V gene has CDR1 KGHDR and CDR2 SFDVKD. The trim removed 2 bases at V and 4 bases at J, leaving 15 bases unmatched. CDR3 sequence reads: CATSDSGDRDSGGETQYF. The CDR3, as DNA: TGTGCCACCAGTGATTCAGGAGACCGGGACAGCGGAGGAGAGACCCAGTACTTC.

This clonotype was detected a few times. The chain uses TRBV7-9 and TRBJ1-1; D remains ambiguous. Germline assignment: CDR1 SEHNR and CDR2 FQNEAQ (reference sequence). The V end lost 1 base, the J end lost 1 base, and 7 bases lay between the germline ends. There are 14 residues in the CDR3. CDR3 protein: CASSLESKNTEAFF. DNA for the CDR3: TGTGCCAGCAGCTTAGAGTCCAAGAACACTGAAGCTTTCTTT.

CDR3 sequence (DNA): TGCGCCAGCAGCCAAGAGGCGGATTCATCAGATACGCAGTATTTT. It encodes CASSQEADSSDTQYF. The chain joins TRBV4-3 to TRBJ2-3; D is unresolved. CDR1 and CDR2 (germline): LGHNA, YSLEER. The CDR3 loop spans 15 amino acids. The ends were cut back, 0 bases at V and 4 bases at J, with 11 bases in the middle.

V is TRBV30 and J is TRBJ1-1; D is unresolved. This CDR3 has 13 residues. Trimming left V 2 bases short and J 1 base short, with 8 bases between. Germline V gene sequence: CDR1 GTSNPN, CDR2 SVGIG (reference sequence). For the CDR3, the DNA is TGTGCCTGGAGTACGGACTGGAACACTGAAGCTTTCTTT. Its translation: CAWSTDWNTEAFF.

This clonotype was counted ten times or more. CDR3 nucleotide sequence: TGTGCCAGCACCCCGGGCGGGGGAGAGACCCAGTACTTC. Its protein product is CASTPGGGETQYF. The chain is built from TRBV12-3 or TRBV12-4 and TRBJ2-5; 7 nucleotides line up with TRBD2. There are 13 residues in the CDR3. J was trimmed by 4 bases and V by 7 bases; bases with no gene match: 6.

This clonotype has just a few counts. J is TRBJ2-7 and V is TRBV4-3; D unresolved. V lost 3 bases and J 0 bases, leaving 6 bases between the germline ends. The CDR3 runs to 13 residues. In germline, CDR1 is LGHNA, CDR2 YSLEER. The CDR3 reads CASSHTGSYEQYV. The DNA of the CDR3 is TGCGCCAGCAGCCATACTGGCTCCTACGAGCAGTACGTC.

This clonotype turned up a few times. The chain couples TRBV4-3 to TRBJ2-2, with D unclear. The CDR3 consists of 12 residues. V was trimmed by 4 bases and J by 8 bases, leaving 8 bases between them. Germline loops: CDR1 LGHNA, CDR2 YSLEER. The CDR3: CASSLLRGELFF. CDR3 DNA sequence: TGCGCCAGCAGCCTCTTAAGGGGGGAGCTGTTTTTT.

This clonotype was observed a handful of times. CDR3 amino acids: CSVRDRAEQYF. Here the CDR3 DNA reads TGCAGCGTCCGAGACAGGGCCGAGCAGTACTTC. The chain recombines TRBV29-1 with TRBJ2-7, with 7 bases that match TRBD1. CDR3 length: 11 amino acids. Germline assignment: CDR1 SQVTM and CDR2 ANQGSEA. V trimming: 6 bases; J trimming: 6 bases; junction bases outside the gene matches: 5.

Only a few counts were recorded for this clonotype. The chain joins TRBV9 to TRBJ2-2, with D maybe TRBD2 (5 bases). The CDR3 is made up of 13 amino acids. Trimming shortened V by 4 bases and J by 7 bases, and 11 bases separated the two germline ends. The V gene's germline CDR1 is SGDLS and CDR2 YYNGEE. Here the CDR3 reads CASSFPGIGELFF. The CDR3 nucleotides are TGTGCCAGCAGCTTCCCGGGAATCGGGGAGCTGTTTTTT.

This clonotype occurred a few times. The chain employs TRBV5-5 and TRBJ2-5; D remains ambiguous. Germline V lookup: CDR1 SGHKS, CDR2 YYEKEE (reference sequence). The CDR3 is 13 residues long. V was shortened by 0 bases and J by 3 bases, with 6 bases between the two germline ends. This CDR3 is CASSLVAEETQYF. The CDR3 region has the DNA TGTGCCAGCAGCTTGGTGGCAGAAGAGACCCAGTACTTC.

The table lists this clonotype with a few counts. The chain employs TRBV15 and TRBJ2-7; tentative D call: TRBD2 (6 bases). This CDR3 is built from 16 residues. In germline, CDR1 is LNHNV, CDR2 YYDKDF (reference sequence). Trimming stripped 1 base from V and 1 base from J, with 14 bases between. The CDR3 loop is CATSRAFGGASYEQYV. CDR3 nucleotide sequence: TGTGCCACCAGCAGAGCATTCGGGGGAGCATCCTACGAGCAGTACGTC.

The chain uses TRBV7-2 and TRBJ1-1, with a weak D call TRBD1 (5 bases). The CDR3 totals 14 residues. Per germline, CDR1 SGHTA and CDR2 FQGNSA. The ends were cut back, 4 bases at V and 5 bases at J, with 14 bases in the middle. This chain's CDR3 is CASSSEGWGTEAFF. The CDR3 nucleotides are TGTGCCAGCAGCTCAGAGGGGTGGGGGACTGAAGCTTTCTTT.

This clonotype was seen ten or more times. Here the CDR3 reads CASTNLGPNTEAFF. The CDR3 DNA reads TGTGCCAGCACCAACCTTGGGCCCAACACTGAAGCTTTCTTT. V usage is TRBV6-1 and J usage is TRBJ1-1; D gene ambiguous. The CDR3 is 14 amino acids. Trimming left V 7 bases short and J 2 bases short, with 14 bases between. CDR1 and CDR2 from the germline V gene are MNHNS and SASEGT.

Only a few counts were recorded for this clonotype. V and J are TRBV12-3 or TRBV12-4 and TRBJ2-7; 7 bases are shared with TRBD2. Trimming cost V 5 bases and J 4 bases; bases outside gene matches: 11. The CDR3 runs to 15 residues. CDR3: CASSRTGTNGYEQYF. The DNA for the CDR3 is TGTGCCAGCAGTCGAACCGGGACTAACGGTTACGAGCAGTACTTC.

In DNA form, the CDR3 reads TGTGCCAGCAGCTTGGGACTAGCGGGGTTCACTAGCACAGATACGCAGTATTTT. Translation gives CASSLGLAGFTSTDTQYF. V gene TRBV9 combines with J gene TRBJ2-3, with 13 bases that match TRBD2. V trimming: 4 bases; J trimming: 0 bases; junction bases outside the gene matches: 8. The CDR3 is made up of 18 amino acids. CDR1 and CDR2 (germline): SGDLS, YYNGEE. Complete variable domain (other parts from reference TRBV9 and TRBJ2-3): DSGVTQTPKHLITATGQRVTLRCSPRSGDLSVYWYQQSLDQGLQFLIQYYNGEERAKGNILERFSAQQFPDLHSELNLSSLELGDSALYFCASSLGLAGFTSTDTQYFGPGTRLTVL.

V gene TRBV5-1 combines with J gene TRBJ2-2, with TRBD1 matching 7 bases. The ends lost 3 bases at V and 3 bases at J; junction bases unmatched: 5. The CDR3 is 15 amino acids. Germline V gives CDR1 SGHRS, CDR2 YFSETQ. The CDR3 region has the DNA TGCGCCAGCAGCTGGAAGGGGGCGGACACCGGGGAGCTGTTTTTT. Encoded protein: CASSWKGADTGELFF.